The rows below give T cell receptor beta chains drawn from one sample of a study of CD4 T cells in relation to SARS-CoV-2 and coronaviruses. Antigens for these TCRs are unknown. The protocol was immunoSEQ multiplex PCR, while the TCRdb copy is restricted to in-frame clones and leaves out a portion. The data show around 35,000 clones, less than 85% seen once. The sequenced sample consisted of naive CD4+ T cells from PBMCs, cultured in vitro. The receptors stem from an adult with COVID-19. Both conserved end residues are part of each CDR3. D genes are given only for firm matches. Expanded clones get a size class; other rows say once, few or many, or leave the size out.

TGTGCCTGGGGACAGGGGGGGAACACCGGGGAGCTGTTTTTT	CAWGQGGNTGELFF	-	TRBJ2-2	TRBV30	14	TRBD1
TGTGCCAGCAGCTTAGTAGTCCTAGTGAGTGAGCAGTTCTTC	CASSLVVLVSEQFF	-	TRBJ2-1	TRBV7-2	14	-
TGTGCCATCAGTGACCCAAGCGTGAGAAACGAGCAGTACTTC	CAISDPSVRNEQYF	-	TRBJ2-7	TRBV10-3	14	-
TGTGCCAGCAGCTTAGCGGGGACTAGCGGAGAGACCCAGTACTTC	CASSLAGTSGETQYF	-	TRBJ2-5	TRBV7-2	15	TRBD2
TGTGCCAGTAGTATCGGGCCGGGTTTGGGCTATGGCTACACCTTC	CASSIGPGLGYGYTF	-	TRBJ1-2	TRBV19	15	-
TGTGCCAGCAGTTACTCCTCGTACTACGAGCAGTACTTC	CASSYSSYYEQYF	-	TRBJ2-7	TRBV6-5	13	-
TGTGCCAGCAGTTCAGCAGGGAGGTCACCCCTCCACTTT	CASSSAGRSPLHF	-	TRBJ1-6	TRBV28	13	-
TGTGCCAGCACTGCGGAACTGATAGGAAACAATGAGCAGTTCTTC	CASTAELIGNNEQFF	-	TRBJ2-1	TRBV2	15	-
TGTGCCTGGGGTGACCGGGGCCGGGGGAAAGCTTTCTTT	CAWGDRGRGKAFF	-	TRBJ1-1	TRBV30	13	-
TGTGCCAGCAGCGTCGCGGGGACCACTGAAGCTTTCTTT	CASSVAGTTEAFF	-	TRBJ1-1	TRBV7-3	13	-
TGTGCCAGCAGCTTGGGGGGGTTCGAGCAGTTCTTC	CASSLGGFEQFF	-	TRBJ2-1	TRBV13	12	TRBD2
TGTGCCACGACTAGCGGGACGGGCACAGATACGCAGTATTTT	CATTSGTGTDTQYF	once	TRBJ2-3	TRBV30	14	TRBD2
TGTGCGGAGAGGGGCCCCAATCAGCCCCAGCATTTT	CAERGPNQPQHF	-	TRBJ1-5	TRBV28	12	-
TGTGCCAGCAGTCGGGACAGGGTCAACACTGAAGCTTTCTTT	CASSRDRVNTEAFF	-	TRBJ1-1	TRBV6-2/TRBV6-3	14	TRBD1
TGTGCCACCCGATTGAGAGCGGGACGGGCAGATACGCAGTATTTT	CATRLRAGRADTQYF	-	TRBJ2-3	TRBV3-1/TRBV3-2	15	TRBD2
TGCGCCAGCAGCGTCGACACGACCTATAATTCACCCCTCCACTTT	CASSVDTTYNSPLHF	-	TRBJ1-6	TRBV5-1	15	-
TGCGCCAGCAGCTTCTGGGAGGTAGACGGCGAGCAGTACTTC	CASSFWEVDGEQYF	few	TRBJ2-7	TRBV5-1	14	-
TGTGCCTGGAGTGGTCTTATTACGGCGGCTCAAGAGACCCAGTACTTC	CAWSGLITAAQETQYF	-	TRBJ2-5	TRBV30	16	-
TGTGCCAGTAGTATTGGGGGACAGGGACTCCCTGGGGCCAACGTCCTGACTTTC	CASSIGGQGLPGANVLTF	once	TRBJ2-6	TRBV19	18	TRBD1
TGCGCCAGCAGCCTACAGGGAGGAGGGGGTTCCTACGAGCAGTACTTC	CASSLQGGGGSYEQYF	few	TRBJ2-7	TRBV4-1	16	-
TGTGCCAGCAGTGGCCGGAGCTCCTATAATTCACCCCTCCACTTT	CASSGRSSYNSPLHF	once	TRBJ1-6	TRBV2	15	-
TGTGCCAGCAGTTCCCGACTAGCGGGAGTTGTTGATACGCAGTATTTT	CASSSRLAGVVDTQYF	-	TRBJ2-3	TRBV27	16	TRBD2
TGTGCCAGCAGTCACACCTACGAGCAGTACTTC	CASSHTYEQYF	medium-sized	TRBJ2-7	TRBV12-3/TRBV12-4	11	-